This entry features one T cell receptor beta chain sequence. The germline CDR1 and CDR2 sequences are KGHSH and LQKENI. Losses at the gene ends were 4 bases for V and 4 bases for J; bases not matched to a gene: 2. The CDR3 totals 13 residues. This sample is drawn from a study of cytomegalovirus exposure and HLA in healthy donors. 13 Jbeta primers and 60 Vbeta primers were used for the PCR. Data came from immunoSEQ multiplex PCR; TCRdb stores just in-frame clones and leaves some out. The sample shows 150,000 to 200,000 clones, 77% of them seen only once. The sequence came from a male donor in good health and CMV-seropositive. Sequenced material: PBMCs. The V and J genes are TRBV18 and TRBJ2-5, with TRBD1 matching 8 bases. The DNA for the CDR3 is TGTGCCAGCTCACTGGGGACAGGAGAGACCCAGTACTTC. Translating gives CASSLGTGETQYF.